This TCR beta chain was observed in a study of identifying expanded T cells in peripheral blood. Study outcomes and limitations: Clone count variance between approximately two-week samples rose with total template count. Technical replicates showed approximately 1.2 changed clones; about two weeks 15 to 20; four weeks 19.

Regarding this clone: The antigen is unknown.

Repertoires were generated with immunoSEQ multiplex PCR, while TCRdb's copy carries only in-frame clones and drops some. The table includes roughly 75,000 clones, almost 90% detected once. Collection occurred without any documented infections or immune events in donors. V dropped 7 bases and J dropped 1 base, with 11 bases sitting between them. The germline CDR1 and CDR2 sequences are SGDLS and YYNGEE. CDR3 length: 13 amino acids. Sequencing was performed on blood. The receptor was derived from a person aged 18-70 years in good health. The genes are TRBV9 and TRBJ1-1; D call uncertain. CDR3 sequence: CASSSRGNTEAFF. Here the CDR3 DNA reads TGTGCCAGCTCGAGCCGGGGGAACACTGAAGCTTTCTTT.